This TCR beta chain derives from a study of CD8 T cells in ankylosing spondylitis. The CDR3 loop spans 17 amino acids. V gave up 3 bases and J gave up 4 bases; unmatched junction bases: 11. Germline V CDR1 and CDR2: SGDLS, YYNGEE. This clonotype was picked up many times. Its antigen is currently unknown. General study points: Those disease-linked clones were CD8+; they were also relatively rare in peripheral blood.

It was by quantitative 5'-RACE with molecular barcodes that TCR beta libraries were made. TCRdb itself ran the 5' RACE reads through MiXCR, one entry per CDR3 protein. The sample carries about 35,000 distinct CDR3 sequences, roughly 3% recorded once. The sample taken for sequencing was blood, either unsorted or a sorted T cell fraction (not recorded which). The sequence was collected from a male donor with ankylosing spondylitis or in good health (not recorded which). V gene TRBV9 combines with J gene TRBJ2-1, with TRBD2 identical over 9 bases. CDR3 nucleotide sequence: TGTGCCAGCAGCGGTCCCTCGACTAGCGGAGCTTACAATGAGCAGTTCTTC. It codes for CASSGPSTSGAYNEQFF.